These 30 T cell receptor beta chains share one sample of origin, sequenced in a study of cytomegalovirus exposure and HLA in healthy donors. The PCR ran on 60 Vbeta and 13 Jbeta primers. Repertoires were generated with immunoSEQ multiplex PCR, while TCRdb's copy carries only in-frame clones and drops some. This sample has 150,000 to 200,000 clones, with approximately 82% found just once. The source material was PBMCs. Receptors were obtained from a woman under 30 in good health and CMV-seronegative.

The chain is built from TRBV30 and TRBJ2-1, with D maybe TRBD2 (5 bases). CDR1 is GTSNPN and CDR2 is SVGIG in the germline V gene (reference sequence). The CDR3 extends over 15 amino acids. V lost 3 bases and J lost 2, with 14 bases in between. CDR3 DNA sequence: TGTGCCTGGAGCGCGTTGAGCGGCCCCTACAATGAGCAGTTCTTC. Translating it yields CAWSALSGPYNEQFF.

This clone was seen only a few times. The rearrangement joins TRBV2 to TRBJ2-5; D gene ambiguous. CDR1 SNHLY and CDR2 FYNNEI come from the germline V gene. CDR3 length equals 15 residues. V was pared by 4 bases and J by 3 bases, with 15 bases between. In nucleotides, the CDR3 is TGTGCCAGCAGTGCTCCCAGGAACGTTAAAGAGACCCAGTACTTC. Its protein is CASSAPRNVKETQYF.

This chain links TRBV18 with TRBJ2-2; TRBD2 is a possible D gene (5 bases). The CDR3 is 15 residues long. Trimming removed 4 bases at V and 6 bases at J, with 15 bases between. Per germline, CDR1 KGHSH and CDR2 LQKENI. CDR3 sequence (DNA): TGTGCCAGCTCACTTGACTACTCCATCCCCGGGGAGCTGTTTTTT. Protein: CASSLDYSIPGELFF.

This chain joins TRBV10-3 and TRBJ2-7; 7 bases map to TRBD2. The trim removed 4 bases at V and 0 bases at J, leaving 9 bases unmatched. Germline assignment: CDR1 ENHRY and CDR2 SYGVKD. The CDR3 sequence is 16 residues long. CDR3 coding DNA: TGTGCCATCAGTGGGGAGGGGCGATCATCCTCCTACGAGCAGTACGTC. Residues: CAISGEGRSSSYEQYV.

The genes are TRBV18 and TRBJ2-6, with D possibly TRBD1 on 7 matching bases. Germline values: CDR1 KGHSH, CDR2 LQKENI. V was pared by 3 bases and J by 4 bases, with 16 bases between. This CDR3 has 17 amino acids. CDR3 in DNA: TGTGCCAGCTCACCGACCCAGACAGGGAGGGGGGCCAACGTCCTGACTTTC. Protein product: CASSPTQTGRGANVLTF.

The genes are TRBV18 and TRBJ2-3; a possible D gene is TRBD1 (7 bases). This CDR3 has 17 residues. V was pared by 1 base and J by 4 bases, with 18 bases between. Germline assignment: CDR1 KGHSH and CDR2 LQKENI. The CDR3 nucleotides read TGTGCCAGCTCACCACGCGCGACCAGGGGGGTCTCAGATACGCAGTATTTT. It yields the protein CASSPRATRGVSDTQYF.

V and J are TRBV9 and TRBJ2-5; no clear D. This CDR3 comprises 14 residues. Germline V gives CDR1 SGDLS, CDR2 YYNGEE. Deletions cut 0 bases from V and 5 bases from J, with 11 bases between. DNA of the CDR3: TGTGCCAGCAGCGTAGCCGACTCTCCGGAGACCCAGTACTTC. Amino acid sequence: CASSVADSPETQYF.

This clone was observed a few times. The rearrangement joins TRBV9 to TRBJ2-1; D is unresolved. The V end lost 4 bases, the J end lost 8 bases, and 16 bases lay between the germline ends. The CDR3 consists of 14 residues. Germline CDR1 is SGDLS and CDR2 is YYNGEE. CDR3: CASSFRLTPHEQFF. The CDR3 DNA follows: TGTGCCAGCAGCTTCCGACTCACGCCCCATGAGCAGTTCTTC.

The table lists this clone with a count of one. The CDR3 sequence: CASSRDRENSPLHF. The CDR3 region has the DNA TGTGCCAGCAGCCGGGACAGGGAGAATTCACCCCTCCACTTT. The V call is TRBV6-6, the J call TRBJ1-6, with TRBD1 matching 9 bases. CDR3 length: 14 amino acids. The germline V gene has CDR1 MNHNY and CDR2 SVGAGI (reference sequence). Unmatched junction bases numbered 4, after V lost 6 bases and J lost 7 bases.

The V gene is TRBV29-1, the J gene TRBJ2-3; D might be TRBD1 (6 bases). Between the trimmed V and J ends, which lost 0 bases and 2 bases, there was a span of 12 bases. The germline gives CDR1 SQVTM, CDR2 ANQGSEA. CDR3 length: 15 amino acids. CDR3 region: CSVEEARGATDTQYF. The CDR3 DNA reads TGCAGCGTTGAAGAAGCCAGGGGAGCCACAGATACGCAGTATTTT.

The chain couples TRBV9 to TRBJ2-1, with 12 bases lining up with TRBD2. Unmatched junction bases numbered 2, after V lost 0 bases and J lost 7 bases. The germline CDR1 and CDR2 sequences are SGDLS and YYNGEE. The CDR3 contains 15 residues. The CDR3 DNA sequence: TGTGCCAGCAGCGTAGGGCTAGCGGGGGGGAATGAGCAGTTCTTC. The encoded protein is CASSVGLAGGNEQFF. Using reference TRBV9 and TRBJ2-1 for the parts outside the CDR3, the full variable domain is DSGVTQTPKHLITATGQRVTLRCSPRSGDLSVYWYQQSLDQGLQFLIQYYNGEERAKGNILERFSAQQFPDLHSELNLSSLELGDSALYFCASSVGLAGGNEQFFGPGTRLTVL.

CDR3 sequence: CASSESGTGRLGTIYF. As DNA, the CDR3 is TGTGCCAGCAGTGAATCCGGGACAGGGAGACTCGGCACCATATATTTT. The chain is built from TRBV25-1 and TRBJ1-3; 9 bases are shared with TRBD1. Trimming at V came to 1 base and at J to 9 bases, leaving 10 bases not matched to a gene. Germline values: CDR1 MGHDK, CDR2 SYGVNS. CDR3 length: 16 amino acids.

The chain joins TRBV7-2 to TRBJ1-2; TRBD1 is a possible D gene (5 bases). V was trimmed by 1 base and J by 0 bases, leaving 12 bases between them. The CDR3 length is 16 residues. Germline CDR1 SGHTA, CDR2 FQGNSA. The CDR3 here is CASSLGPGQSNYGYTF. CDR3 nucleotides: TGTGCCAGCAGCTTAGGCCCAGGACAATCTAACTATGGCTACACCTTC.

The J gene is TRBJ1-5, the V gene TRBV11-2; D remains ambiguous. Germline CDR1 is SGHAT and CDR2 is FQNNGV. Trimming pared 5 bases from V and 4 bases from J, leaving 12 bases between. This CDR3 comprises 14 residues. DNA for the CDR3: TGTGCCAGCAGCACCCACAGTAAAAATCAGCCCCAGCATTTT. This encodes CASSTHSKNQPQHF. Drawing the rest from reference TRBV11-2 and TRBJ1-5, the complete variable domain is EAGVAQSPRYKIIEKRQSVAFWCNPISGHATLYWYQQILGQGPKLLIQFQNNGVVDDSQLPKDRFSAERLKGVDSTLKIQPAKLEDSAVYLCASSTHSKNQPQHFGDGTRLSIL.

The gene calls are TRBV28 and TRBJ1-3; D not resolved. The V end lost 8 bases, the J end lost 0 bases, and 11 bases lay between the germline ends. The CDR3 extends over 14 amino acids. Germline CDR1 is MDHEN and CDR2 is SYDVKM. The CDR3: CASHTRASGNTIYF. CDR3 in DNA: TGTGCCAGCCATACGAGAGCCTCTGGAAACACCATATATTTT.

The chain carries TRBV7-9 and TRBJ1-2; maybe TRBD1 (6 bases). CDR1 and CDR2 from the germline V gene are SEHNR and FQNEAQ (reference sequence). The CDR3 runs 14 residues. The V and J ends lost 2 bases and 3 bases respectively, with 10 bases between them. The CDR3 reads CASSLSQGYYGYTF. The CDR3, as DNA: TGTGCCAGCAGCTTATCTCAGGGGTACTATGGCTACACCTTC. Supplemented by reference TRBV7-9 and TRBJ1-2, the full variable domain reads DTGVSQNPRHKITKRGQNVTFRCDPISEHNRLYWYRQTLGQGPEFLTYFQNEAQLEKSRLLSDRFSAERPKGSFSTLEIQRTEQGDSAMYLCASSLSQGYYGYTFGSGTRLTVV.

This sequence joins TRBV28 and TRBJ2-5; TRBD1 is a possible D gene (5 bases). CDR1 and CDR2 from the germline V gene are MDHEN and SYDVKM. The V gene lost 8 bases and the J gene lost 5 bases, with 21 bases spanning the gap. The CDR3 consists of 15 residues. The CDR3 DNA reads TGTGCCAGCCGCAAAAGCAGGGTAAAGGGGGAGACCCAGTACTTC. It encodes CASRKSRVKGETQYF.

The chain couples TRBV4-1 to TRBJ2-1, with D tentatively TRBD2 (6 bases). The germline V gene has CDR1 MGHRA and CDR2 YSYEKL. CDR3 length: 17 amino acids. V dropped 0 bases and J dropped 2 bases, with 14 bases sitting between them. CDR3 bases: TGCGCCAGCAGCCAAGATGTCCGGGAGCAGGCCTACAATGAGCAGTTCTTC. It specifies CASSQDVREQAYNEQFF.

This clone was counted a single time. The chain is built from TRBV28 and TRBJ1-5, with no clear D. This CDR3 has 16 residues. Trimming took off 5 bases at V and 0 bases at J, with 14 bases between the two ends. CDR1 and CDR2 (germline): MDHEN, SYDVKM. The CDR3 DNA is TGTGCCAGCAGTGGCCATCGTCGATCTAGCAATCAGCCCCAGCATTTT. Translation gives CASSGHRRSSNQPQHF.

In this sample, this clone turned up a few times. DNA for the CDR3: TGTGCCAGCAGCTTATGGGAGGGACAAGGGAATCAGCCCCAGCATTTT. Its translation: CASSLWEGQGNQPQHF. The rearrangement uses TRBV7-9 and TRBJ1-5, with D possibly matching TRBD1 (6 bases). Germline V lookup: CDR1 SEHNR, CDR2 FQNEAQ (reference sequence). Trimming left V 2 bases short and J 4 bases short, with 15 bases between. The CDR3 runs 16 residues. Combining the CDR3 with reference TRBV7-9 and TRBJ1-5 gives the whole variable domain DTGVSQNPRHKITKRGQNVTFRCDPISEHNRLYWYRQTLGQGPEFLTYFQNEAQLEKSRLLSDRFSAERPKGSFSTLEIQRTEQGDSAMYLCASSLWEGQGNQPQHFGDGTRLSIL.

The chain has TRBV4-2 and TRBJ2-2, with D possibly being TRBD2 (5 bases). The CDR3 contains 16 residues. Per germline, CDR1 LGHNA and CDR2 YNFKEQ. V was pared by 0 bases and J by 5 bases, with 13 bases between. The CDR3 DNA reads as TGTGCCAGCAGCCAAGAAATCAGCGGCGGAACCGGGGAGCTGTTTTTT. This gives the protein CASSQEISGGTGELFF.

The chain links TRBV19 to TRBJ1-5; the match to TRBD1 covers 7 bases. V shed 3 bases and J 9 bases; nucleotides not matched to a gene: 11. The germline CDR1 and CDR2 sequences are LNHDA and SQIVND (reference sequence). The CDR3 has 15 residues. CDR3 DNA sequence: TGTGCCAGTAGTATCCGGGACAGCTCAATCATGCCCCAGCATTTT. Its protein product is CASSIRDSSIMPQHF.

This clone was seen a single time. This chain joins TRBV28 and TRBJ1-1, with TRBD1 matching 7 bases. This CDR3 contains 13 residues. The germline V gene has CDR1 MDHEN and CDR2 SYDVKM. Trimming cost V 6 bases and J 7 bases; bases outside gene matches: 8. As DNA, the CDR3 is TGTGCCAGCAGGAGCGGACAGGTTAGTGAAGCTTTCTTT. It codes for CASRSGQVSEAFF.

In this sample, this clone turned up once. The chain couples TRBV9 to TRBJ1-1; the D gene is possibly TRBD1 (6 bases). The length of the CDR3 is 17 residues. The V end lost 3 bases, the J end lost 0 bases, and 18 bases lay between the germline ends. Germline-derived CDR1 and CDR2 are SGDLS and YYNGEE. CDR3 loop: CASSATGRGLVNTEAFF. The CDR3 DNA reads TGTGCCAGCAGCGCCACAGGGAGAGGTTTGGTGAACACTGAAGCTTTCTTT.

V and J are TRBV27 and TRBJ1-2; 8 bases align to TRBD1. Germline V CDR1 and CDR2: MNHEY, SMNVEV (reference sequence). The CDR3 is 13 residues long. With V trimmed by 8 bases and J by 6 bases, 8 bases remained unmatched. CDR3 nucleotides: TGTGCCAGCTCGATTCACAGGGGGGATGGCTACACCTTC. It translates to CASSIHRGDGYTF.

The chain carries TRBV18 and TRBJ1-1; D is unresolved. V was shortened by 4 bases and J by 3 bases, with 15 bases between the two germline ends. This CDR3 comprises 15 residues. Per the germline V gene, CDR1 is KGHSH and CDR2 is LQKENI. The CDR3 sequence is CASSLWMGEDTEAFF. CDR3 in DNA: TGTGCCAGCTCACTCTGGATGGGTGAGGACACTGAAGCTTTCTTT.

This chain joins TRBV5-1 and TRBJ1-3, with a weak D call TRBD1 (5 bases). This CDR3 is 14 amino acids long. Germline V gene data show CDR1 as SGHRS and CDR2 as YFSETQ. V was cut by 0 bases and J by 1 base, with 5 bases left in between. In nucleotides, the CDR3 is TGCGCCAGCAGCTTGGAGGGGTCTGGAAACACCATATATTTT. Its translation: CASSLEGSGNTIYF. Supplemented by reference TRBV5-1 and TRBJ1-3, the full variable domain reads KAGVTQTPRYLIKTRGQQVTLSCSPISGHRSVSWYQQTPGQGLQFLFEYFSETQRNKGNFPGRFSGRQFSNSRSEMNVSTLELGDSALYLCASSLEGSGNTIYFGEGSWLTVV.

This chain connects TRBV28 to TRBJ1-4, with TRBD1 matching over 8 bases. This CDR3 has 15 amino acids. Germline-derived CDR1 and CDR2 are MDHEN and SYDVKM. The V and J ends lost 5 bases and 0 bases, in that order; junction bases with no gene match: 2. The CDR3 protein is CASSTQGATNEKLFF. DNA of the CDR3: TGTGCCAGCAGTACACAGGGGGCAACTAATGAAAAACTGTTTTTT.

The genes are TRBV7-2 and TRBJ1-2; 8 nucleotides match TRBD1. This CDR3 is 17 amino acids long. V gave up 5 bases and J gave up 2 bases; unmatched junction bases: 13. The V gene's germline CDR1 is SGHTA and CDR2 FQGNSA. In nucleotides, the CDR3 is TGTGCCAGCAGCCCCACCCCCGGACAGGGATTAAACTATGGCTACACCTTC. This gives the protein CASSPTPGQGLNYGYTF. The full variable domain, its missing parts supplied by reference TRBV7-2 and TRBJ1-2, is GAGVSQSPSNKVTEKGKDVELRCDPISGHTALYWYRQSLGQGLEFLIYFQGNSAPDKSGLPSDRFSAERTGGSVSTLTIQRTQQEDSAVYLCASSPTPGQGLNYGYTFGSGTRLTVV.

The chain couples TRBV28 to TRBJ2-7, with TRBD1 identical over 11 bases. CDR1 and CDR2 from the germline V gene are MDHEN and SYDVKM. CDR3 length: 14 residues. The V and J ends lost 3 bases and 6 bases, in that order; junction bases with no gene match: 4. This CDR3 is CASSLDRGQGEQYF. In DNA, the CDR3 is TGTGCCAGCAGTTTGGACAGGGGGCAAGGCGAGCAGTACTTC. Filled out from reference TRBV28 and TRBJ2-7, the complete variable domain reads DVKVTQSSRYLVKRTGEKVFLECVQDMDHENMFWYRQDPGLGLRLIYFSYDVKMKEKGDIPEGYSVSREKKERFSLILESASTNQTSMYLCASSLDRGQGEQYFGPGTRLTVT.